Below, 2 T cell receptor beta chains from the same sample are listed, as sequenced in a study of blood T cell repertoires in COVID-19. Sequencing used immunoSEQ multiplex PCR; TCRdb keeps in-frame clones, though not all of them. The table includes about 400,000 clones, around 90% detected once. Sample: PBMCs or T cells enriched from blood (not recorded which). The receptors shown here come from a woman in her thirties or forties with acute COVID-19.

V and J are TRBV5-6 and TRBJ1-1, with D uncertain. The CDR3 runs to 13 residues. Germline V gene data show CDR1 as SGHDT and CDR2 as YYEEEE. Trimming removed 2 bases from V and 4 bases from J, with 9 bases in between. CDR3 in DNA: TGTGCCAGCAGCTTTGGGGAGACCACTGAAGCTTTCTTT. It translates to CASSFGETTEAFF.

In this sample, this clone turned up once. The chain couples TRBV30 to TRBJ1-2, with D possibly matching TRBD1 (6 bases). V lost 2 bases and J 6 bases, leaving 16 bases between the germline ends. This CDR3 contains 14 residues. Germline V gene data show CDR1 as GTSNPN and CDR2 as SVGIG (reference sequence). The CDR3 loop is CAWSQPGVWDGYTF. The CDR3, as DNA: TGTGCCTGGAGTCAGCCAGGGGTCTGGGATGGCTACACCTTC.